The rows below give T cell receptor beta chains drawn from one sample of a study of blood T cell repertoires in COVID-19. Method: immunoSEQ multiplex PCR; TCRdb's copy keeps in-frame clones and lacks some. The repertoire holds roughly 230,000 clones, 80% to 85% seen once, with about 3.5% in the top ten. Sequenced material: PBMCs or T cells enriched from blood (not recorded which). These receptors came from a man aged 50 or older who had recovered from COVID-19. Each CDR3 is given with its conserved first and last residue.

v_gene	j_gene	CDR3aa
TRBV30	TRBJ1-5	CAWSLGGTNQPQHF
TRBV9	TRBJ1-1	CASNRSPTMNTEAFF
TRBV15	TRBJ1-1	CAASIRPGQTNTEAFF
TRBV10-1	TRBJ1-4	CASSPGQNNEKLFF
TRBV4-1	TRBJ2-7	CASSQPGTRIYEQYF
TRBV5-4	TRBJ1-1	CASSLAGGPLHGAFF
TRBV7-2	TRBJ1-1	CASRRDRAFTEAFF
TRBV5-5	TRBJ2-5	CASMGRNQETQYF
TRBV19	TRBJ2-7	CASAAGQPYEQYF
TRBV28	TRBJ2-1	CASSPGGRAKNEQFF
TRBV7-3	TRBJ2-7	CASSSDRVGEQYF
TRBV11-2	TRBJ2-1	CASSPALGNEQFF
TRBV11-3	TRBJ2-5	CASSFGTSQETQYF
TRBV4-3	TRBJ1-2	CASSQDLHRGNYGYTF
TRBV18	TRBJ1-2	CASSPGTGNYGYTF
TRBV11-2	TRBJ1-1	CASSLRGPTSNTEAFF
TRBV30	TRBJ1-2	CAWGLGGSYGYTF
TRBV10-3	TRBJ1-6	CAISESGRRQDDGPYNSPLHF
TRBV7-2	TRBJ1-5	CASSPFGRENNQPQHF
TRBV5-1	TRBJ2-3	CASSSNQASDTQYF
TRBV7-2	TRBJ1-6	CASSLISPRVGSPLHF
TRBV28	TRBJ1-6	CASSTHDSAVSYNSPLHF